The 20 T cell receptor beta chains in this list originate from one sample, sequenced in a study of control samples from healthy donors and cancer patients. The repertoire was sequenced with immunoSEQ multiplex PCR; TCRdb's copy has only in-frame clones and lacks some. The sample includes about 140,000 clones, more than 80% seen only once; the top ten take more than 6.5%. Sample: blood. Receptors originate from a man aged 18 to 29 in good health.

This clone was counted once. The CDR3 nucleotides read TGCGCCAGCAGCTTCGAGGTGGGTGAAGCTTTCTTT. Translating gives CASSFEVGEAFF. The V call is TRBV5-1, the J call TRBJ1-1, with D unclear. The V gene lost 2 bases and the J gene lost 7 bases, with 9 bases spanning the gap. Germline CDR1 SGHRS, CDR2 YFSETQ. CDR3 size: 12 residues.

This chain connects TRBV2 to TRBJ1-5, with D possibly being TRBD1 (6 bases). Germline loops: CDR1 SNHLY, CDR2 FYNNEI. V lost 2 bases and J lost 0, with 11 bases in between. This CDR3 comprises 16 residues. CDR3 nucleotide sequence: TGTGCCAGCAGTGAAACCCAGGGGAATAGCAATCAGCCCCAGCATTTT. Translating gives CASSETQGNSNQPQHF. The variable domain in full, completed from reference TRBV2 and TRBJ1-5, reads EPEVTQTPSHQVTQMGQEVILRCVPISNHLYFYWYRQILGQKVEFLVSFYNNEISEKSEIFDDQFSVERPDGSNFTLKIRSTKLEDSAMYFCASSETQGNSNQPQHFGDGTRLSIL.

V usage is TRBV2 and J usage is TRBJ2-7, with D uncertain. The germline V and J ends were trimmed by 2 bases and 3 bases, with 5 bases remaining between them. The CDR3 runs 12 residues. The germline V gene has CDR1 SNHLY and CDR2 FYNNEI. CDR3 sequence (DNA): TGTGCCAGCAGTGAATACAGCTACGAGCAGTACTTC. It translates to CASSEYSYEQYF.

The rearrangement links TRBV11-2 to TRBJ1-3; possible D gene TRBD1, 5 bases. The V gene's germline CDR1 is SGHAT and CDR2 FQNNGV. The CDR3 covers 16 residues. Trimming took 2 bases from V and 0 from J, leaving 11 bases between them. The CDR3 here is CASSLWGTRSGNTIYF. DNA of the CDR3: TGTGCCAGCAGCTTATGGGGGACGCGCTCTGGAAACACCATATATTTT.

The chain employs TRBV6-2 or TRBV6-3 and TRBJ1-2, with 11 bases identical to TRBD1. The V segment lost 5 bases and the J segment 7 bases; nucleotides outside the gene matches: 6. The CDR3 is made up of 14 amino acids. Germline V gives CDR1 MNHEY, CDR2 SVGEGT. The CDR3 DNA reads TGTGCCAGCAGTGAGTGGACAGGGGGCCGTGGCTACACCTTC. This sequence encodes CASSEWTGGRGYTF.

This clone was detected only once. This chain connects TRBV5-1 to TRBJ1-2; 9 nucleotides match TRBD1. Trimming took 0 bases from V and 8 from J; bases not matched to a gene: 14. The CDR3 spans 17 residues. Germline lookup yields CDR1 SGHRS and CDR2 YFSETQ. The CDR3 coding sequence is TGCGCCAGCAGCTTGGAGTCTTTAAAGGGACAGGGCGGCGGCTACACCTTC. It encodes CASSLESLKGQGGGYTF.

This chain connects TRBV28 to TRBJ1-2; unclear D gene. Germline-derived CDR1 and CDR2 are MDHEN and SYDVKM. V was cut by 6 bases and J by 4 bases, with 12 bases left in between. This CDR3 is 13 amino acids long. CDR3 protein: CASSHVARYGYTF. CDR3 bases: TGTGCCAGCAGCCATGTGGCCCGCTATGGCTACACCTTC.

V and J are TRBV18 and TRBJ1-2; perhaps TRBD1 as D (6 bases). The CDR3 has 13 residues. Germline-derived CDR1 and CDR2 are KGHSH and LQKENI. The ends were cut back, 3 bases at V and 7 bases at J, with 12 bases in the middle. CDR3 nucleotide sequence: TGTGCCAGCTCACCCGCAGGGGAGTTTGGCTACACCTTC. It encodes CASSPAGEFGYTF.

The chain couples TRBV27 to TRBJ2-5; possibly TRBD1 for D (6 bases). The V gene's germline CDR1 is MNHEY and CDR2 SMNVEV (reference sequence). V was shortened by 3 bases and J by 0 bases, with 8 bases between the two germline ends. This CDR3 has 14 amino acids. CDR3 DNA: TGTGCCAGCAGTTTCAGGGGAAACCAAGAGACCCAGTACTTC. As protein: CASSFRGNQETQYF.

J is TRBJ2-7 and V is TRBV6-2 or TRBV6-3; D ambiguous. This CDR3 has 14 residues. Trimming took off 4 bases at V and 3 bases at J, with 13 bases between the two ends. CDR1 and CDR2 (germline): MNHEY, SVGEGT. CDR3 in amino acids: CASSFGLSSYEQYF. The CDR3 region has the DNA TGTGCCAGCAGTTTTGGTCTATCGAGCTACGAGCAGTACTTC.

V is TRBV12-3 or TRBV12-4 and J is TRBJ2-3, with 7 nucleotides matching TRBD2. The CDR3 is 13 residues long. The trim removed 6 bases at V and 6 bases at J, leaving 6 bases unmatched. Written as DNA, the CDR3 is TGTGCCAGCAGCCGAGCGGGGTTGGATACGCAGTATTTT. Protein: CASSRAGLDTQYF.

The chain combines TRBV4-3 with TRBJ2-5; 16 nucleotides match TRBD2. The ends lost 3 bases at V and 4 bases at J; junction bases unmatched: 2. The CDR3 is made up of 16 amino acids. Germline CDR1 and CDR2: LGHNA and YSLEER. The CDR3 coding sequence is TGCGCCAGCAGCCAGGGGACTAGCGGGGGGGGAGAGACCCAGTACTTC. Translating it yields CASSQGTSGGGETQYF.

This clone showed up just once. The CDR3 protein is CASSPRLAEQETQYF. DNA for the CDR3: TGCGCCAGCAGCCCCCGGCTAGCGGAACAAGAGACCCAGTACTTC. The J gene is TRBJ2-5, the V gene TRBV5-1; 7 bases are a match to TRBD2. The CDR3 is 15 amino acids. Germline CDR1 and CDR2: SGHRS and YFSETQ. Germline trimming cut 4 bases from V and 2 bases from J; bases unmatched to any gene: 8.

This clone showed up just once. The chain is built from TRBV27 and TRBJ2-5; maybe TRBD2 (6 bases). The ends were cut back, 5 bases at V and 7 bases at J, with 8 bases in the middle. Per the germline V gene, CDR1 is MNHEY and CDR2 is SMNVEV (reference sequence). This CDR3 has 11 amino acids. The CDR3 reads CASSMGGTQYF. The CDR3 DNA reads TGTGCCAGCAGTATGGGGGGGACCCAGTACTTC.

The chain couples TRBV10-3 to TRBJ2-7; TRBD2 agrees at 7 bases. Trimming removed 6 bases from V and 3 bases from J; junction bases left unmatched: 5. CDR1 and CDR2 (germline): ENHRY, SYGVKD. There are 13 residues in the CDR3. The CDR3 is CAIRGGQRYEQYF. The CDR3 DNA reads as TGTGCCATCAGGGGAGGGCAGCGCTACGAGCAGTACTTC.

In its sample, this clone was seen once. CDR3: CASSRWDSSSEKLFF. Written as DNA, the CDR3 is TGTGCCAGCAGCCGCTGGGACAGCTCGAGTGAAAAACTGTTTTTT. The rearrangement joins TRBV5-4 to TRBJ1-4; TRBD1 matches 7 bases. Germline V gives CDR1 SGHNT, CDR2 YYREEE (reference sequence). Trimming removed 4 bases from V and 7 bases from J; junction bases left unmatched: 10. The CDR3 totals 15 residues.

The V gene is TRBV19, the J gene TRBJ1-1; no definite D call. The V and J ends lost 3 bases and 3 bases respectively, with 8 bases between them. This CDR3 has 13 residues. Germline V CDR1 and CDR2: LNHDA, SQIVND (reference sequence). Here the CDR3 DNA reads TGTGCCAGTAGTATTGTTCGGGACACTGAAGCTTTCTTT. It codes for CASSIVRDTEAFF. Combining the CDR3 with reference TRBV19 and TRBJ1-1 gives the whole variable domain DGGITQSPKYLFRKEGQNVTLSCEQNLNHDAMYWYRQDPGQGLRLIYYSQIVNDFQKGDIAEGYSVSREKKESFPLTVTSAQKNPTAFYLCASSIVRDTEAFFGQGTRLTVV.

This clone was seen a handful of times. This sequence joins TRBV7-2 and TRBJ2-3, with TRBD2 matching 12 bases. Germline V gene lookup returns CDR1 SGHTA and CDR2 FQGNSA. CDR3 size: 18 residues. J lost 6 bases, V lost 5 bases, and 15 bases had no gene match. The CDR3 DNA reads TGTGCCAGCAGCATCGACCTAGCGGGGGGGTTCAGTACGGATACGCAGTATTTT. It yields the protein CASSIDLAGGFSTDTQYF.

This clone occurred a few times. This chain uses TRBV2 with TRBJ2-3; no clear D gene. Germline V gene lookup returns CDR1 SNHLY and CDR2 FYNNEI. The CDR3 runs 13 residues. Trimming took 4 bases from V and 5 from J, leaving 10 bases between them. The CDR3 bases are TGTGCCAGCAGTGTCTCTAAGGTAGATACGCAGTATTTT. This encodes CASSVSKVDTQYF.

The chain uses TRBV7-2 and TRBJ2-7; D not resolved. Looked up from germline, CDR1 is SGHTA and CDR2 is FQGNSA. The CDR3 loop spans 13 amino acids. Trimming cost V 1 base and J 5 bases, with 9 bases left between them. The CDR3 DNA reads TGTGCCAGCAGCTTAGTGCTGGCGAACGAGCAGTACTTC. The encoded protein is CASSLVLANEQYF.